This TCR beta chain was observed in a study of molecular identifiers for immune sequencing clone quantification. A single record per CDR3 protein comes from TCRdb applying MiXCR to the PCR reads. This sample has a few hundred thousand distinct CDR3 sequences, with 20% to 25% found just once. The ends were cut back, 0 bases at V and 7 bases at J, with 15 bases in the middle. The CDR3 covers 16 residues. CDR1 LGHNA and CDR2 YSLEER come from the germline V gene. This clonotype has only a few counts. The source material was naive CD8+ T cells from blood, with Jurkat cell RNA spiked in. The subset: FACS-sorted CD8+CD4-CCR7+CD45RA+ naive T cells. This TCR derives from a human donor in good health. Some libraries in this study had Jurkat cell RNA spiked in. The chain carries TRBV4-3 and TRBJ2-2; possibly TRBD1 or TRBD2 for D (6 bases each). The CDR3 spells CASSQERVGGGGELFF. The CDR3 DNA follows: TGCGCCAGCAGCCAAGAGAGGGTGGGGGGCGGCGGGGAGCTGTTTTTT.